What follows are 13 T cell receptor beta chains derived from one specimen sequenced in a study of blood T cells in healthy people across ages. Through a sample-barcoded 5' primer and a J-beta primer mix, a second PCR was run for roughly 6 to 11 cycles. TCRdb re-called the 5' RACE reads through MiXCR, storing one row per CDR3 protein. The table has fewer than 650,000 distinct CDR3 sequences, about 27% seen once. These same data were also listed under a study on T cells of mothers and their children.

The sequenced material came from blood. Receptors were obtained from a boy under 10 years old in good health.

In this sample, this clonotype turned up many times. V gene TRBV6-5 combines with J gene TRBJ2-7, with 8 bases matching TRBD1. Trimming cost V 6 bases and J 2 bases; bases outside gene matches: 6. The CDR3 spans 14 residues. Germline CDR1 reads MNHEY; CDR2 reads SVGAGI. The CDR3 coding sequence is TGTGCCAGCAGCTACGGACAGGGCCCCTACGAGCAGTACTTC. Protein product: CASSYGQGPYEQYF.

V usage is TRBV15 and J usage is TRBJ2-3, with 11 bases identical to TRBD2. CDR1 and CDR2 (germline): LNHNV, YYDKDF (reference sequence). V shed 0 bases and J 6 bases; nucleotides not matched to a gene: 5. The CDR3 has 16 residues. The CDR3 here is CATSRDGTSGSDTQYF. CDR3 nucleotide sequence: TGTGCCACCAGCAGAGACGGGACTAGCGGTTCGGATACGCAGTATTTT.

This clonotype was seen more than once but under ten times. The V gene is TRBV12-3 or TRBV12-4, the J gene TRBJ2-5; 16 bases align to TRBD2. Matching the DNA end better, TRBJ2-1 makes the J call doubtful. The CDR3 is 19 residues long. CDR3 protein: CASKSRRGGLAGGRNEQFF. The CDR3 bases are TGTGCCAGCAAGTCTCGACGGGGGGGACTAGCGGGAGGGCGGAATGAGCAGTTCTTC.

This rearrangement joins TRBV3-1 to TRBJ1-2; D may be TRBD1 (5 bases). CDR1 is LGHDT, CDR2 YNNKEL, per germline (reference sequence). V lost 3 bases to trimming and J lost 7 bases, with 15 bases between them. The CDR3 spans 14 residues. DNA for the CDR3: TGTGCCAGCAGCCATGGAGGGACTCCCCTTGGCTACACCTTC. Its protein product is CASSHGGTPLGYTF.

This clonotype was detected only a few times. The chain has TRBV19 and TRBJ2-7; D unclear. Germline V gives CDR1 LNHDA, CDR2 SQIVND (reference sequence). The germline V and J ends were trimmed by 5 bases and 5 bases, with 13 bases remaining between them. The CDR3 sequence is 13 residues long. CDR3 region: CASSLRRIDEQYF. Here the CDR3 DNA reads TGTGCCAGTAGTCTGCGGCGGATCGACGAGCAGTACTTC.

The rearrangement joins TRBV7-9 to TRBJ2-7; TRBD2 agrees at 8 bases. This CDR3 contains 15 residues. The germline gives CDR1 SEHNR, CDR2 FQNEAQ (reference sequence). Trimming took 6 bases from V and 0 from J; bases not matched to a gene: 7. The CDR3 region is CASSMREVLSYEQYF. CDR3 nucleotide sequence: TGTGCCAGCAGTATGCGGGAGGTCCTCTCCTACGAGCAGTACTTC. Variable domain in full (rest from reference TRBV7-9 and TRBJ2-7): DTGVSQNPRHKITKRGQNVTFRCDPISEHNRLYWYRQTLGQGPEFLTYFQNEAQLEKSRLLSDRFSAERPKGSFSTLEIQRTEQGDSAMYLCASSMREVLSYEQYFGPGTRLTVT.

The CDR3 region is CASSSTGLVGEKLFF. The CDR3 DNA reads as TGTGCCAGCAGCTCCACCGGGCTGGTTGGTGAAAAACTGTTTTTT. The gene calls are TRBV7-6 and TRBJ1-4; D call uncertain. V was pared by 4 bases and J by 7 bases, with 16 bases between. Germline CDR1 reads SGHVS; CDR2 reads FNYEAQ. This CDR3 spans 15 amino acids. Drawing the rest from reference TRBV7-6 and TRBJ1-4, the complete variable domain is GAGVSQSPRYKVTKRGQDVALRCDPISGHVSLYWYRQALGQGPEFLTYFNYEAQQDKSGLPNDRFSAERPEGSISTLTIQRTEQRDSAMYRCASSSTGLVGEKLFFGSGTQLSVL.

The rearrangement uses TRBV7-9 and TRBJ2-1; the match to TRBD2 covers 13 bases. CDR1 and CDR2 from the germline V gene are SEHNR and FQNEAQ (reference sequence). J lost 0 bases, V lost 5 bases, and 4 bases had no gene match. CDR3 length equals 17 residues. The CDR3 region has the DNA TGTGCCAGCAGCGGGACTAGCGGGATTAGCTCCTACAATGAGCAGTTCTTC. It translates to CASSGTSGISSYNEQFF.

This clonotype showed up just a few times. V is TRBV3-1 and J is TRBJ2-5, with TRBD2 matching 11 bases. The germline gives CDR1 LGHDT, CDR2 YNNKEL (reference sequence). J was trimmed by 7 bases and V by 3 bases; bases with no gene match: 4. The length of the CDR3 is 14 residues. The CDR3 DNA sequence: TGTGCCAGCAGCCAGCCAACTAGCGGGGGGACCCAGTACTTC. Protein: CASSQPTSGGTQYF.

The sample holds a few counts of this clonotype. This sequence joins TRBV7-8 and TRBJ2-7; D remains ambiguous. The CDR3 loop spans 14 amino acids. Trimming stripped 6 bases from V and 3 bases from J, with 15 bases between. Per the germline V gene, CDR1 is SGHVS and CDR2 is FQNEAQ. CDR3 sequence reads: CASSQEEVVYEQYF. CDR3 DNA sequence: TGTGCCAGCAGTCAGGAAGAAGTCGTCTACGAGCAGTACTTC.

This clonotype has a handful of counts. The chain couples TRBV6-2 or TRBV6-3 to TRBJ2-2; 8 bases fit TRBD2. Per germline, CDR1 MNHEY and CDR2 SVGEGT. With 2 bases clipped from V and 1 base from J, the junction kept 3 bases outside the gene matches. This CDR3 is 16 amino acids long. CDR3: CASSYLGLGNTGELFF. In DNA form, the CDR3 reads TGTGCCAGCAGTTACCTGGGACTAGGGAACACCGGGGAGCTGTTTTTT.

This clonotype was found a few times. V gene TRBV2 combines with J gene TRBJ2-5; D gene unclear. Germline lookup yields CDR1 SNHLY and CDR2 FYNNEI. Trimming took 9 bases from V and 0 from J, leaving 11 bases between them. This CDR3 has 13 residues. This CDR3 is CASSFTNQETQYF. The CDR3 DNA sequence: TGTGCCAGTTCTTTTACGAACCAAGAGACCCAGTACTTC.

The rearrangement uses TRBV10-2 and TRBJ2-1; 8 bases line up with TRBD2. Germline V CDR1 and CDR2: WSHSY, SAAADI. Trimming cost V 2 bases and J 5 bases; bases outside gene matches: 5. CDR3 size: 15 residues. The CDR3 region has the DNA TGCGCCAGCAGTGAGGCCAGCGGGAGAAACAATGAGCAGTTCTTC. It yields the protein CASSEASGRNNEQFF.